A selection of T cell receptor beta chains follows, all from one sample in a study of CD8 T cells in ankylosing spondylitis. From the 5' RACE reads, TCRdb called clonotypes with MiXCR, one entry per CDR3 protein. Altogether some 700,000 distinct CDR3 sequences are present, 15% to 20% being singletons, with the ten largest covering around 20%. Specimen: blood, either unsorted or a sorted T cell fraction (not recorded which). These receptors originate from a male donor with ankylosing spondylitis. Each CDR3 is given with its conserved first and last residue. D genes are given only for firm matches. Rows may omit the clone size; those that give it use once, few, many or a size class.

>few|NA|TRBV10-3|TRBJ1-1
CATRDNRDWNTEAFF
TGTGCCACCAGAGACAACAGGGATTGGAACACTGAAGCTTTCTTT
>NA|TRBD1|TRBV7-9|TRBJ1-2
CASSLGTAPINYGYTF
TGTGCCAGCAGCTTGGGGACAGCACCGATTAACTATGGCTACACCTTC
>NA|TRBD2|TRBV6-1|TRBJ2-7
CASSGLAGDSYEQYF
TGTGCCAGCAGTGGACTAGCGGGGGACTCCTACGAGCAGTACTTC
>NA|NA|TRBV4-3|TRBJ1-5
CASSLVRGQPQHF
TGCGCCAGCAGCCTTGTAAGGGGTCAGCCCCAGCATTTT
>NA|NA|TRBV5-1|TRBJ2-1
CASTPDYSYNEQFF
TGCGCCAGCACCCCGGACTACTCCTACAATGAGCAGTTCTTC
>few|TRBD2|TRBV12-3/TRBV12-4|TRBJ2-1
CASGEGTYNEQFF
TGTGCCAGCGGGGAGGGGACCTACAATGAGCAGTTCTTC
>NA|TRBD2|TRBV20-1|TRBJ2-1
CSASNPSGGAGNEQFF
TGCAGTGCTTCCAACCCTAGCGGGGGGGCAGGGAATGAGCAGTTCTTC
>NA|TRBD1|TRBV7-6|TRBJ2-3
CASSFPGGLQYF
TGTGCCAGCAGCTTCCCAGGGGGCTTGCAGTATTTT
>NA|NA|TRBV9|TRBJ2-1
CASSPRFSDEQFF
TGTGCCAGCAGCCCCCGATTTAGCGATGAGCAGTTCTTC
>many|TRBD1|TRBV29-1|TRBJ2-2
CSVRDRANTGELFF
TGCAGCGTTAGGGACAGGGCGAACACCGGGGAGCTGTTTTTT
>NA|NA|TRBV19|TRBJ2-3
CASSTGQMTDTQYF
TGTGCCAGTAGTACAGGACAGATGACAGATACGCAGTATTTT
>few|NA|TRBV7-7|TRBJ2-5
CASSSALAAGAETQYF
TGTGCTAGCAGCTCCGCCTTAGCTGCGGGGGCAGAGACCCAGTACTTC
>NA|NA|TRBV5-1|TRBJ1-3
CASSAGSSGNTIYF
TGCGCCAGCAGCGCCGGGTCCTCTGGAAACACCATATATTTT
>NA|NA|TRBV24-1|TRBJ2-1
CATSVPYGDEQFF
TGTGCCACCAGTGTTCCCTATGGCGATGAGCAGTTCTTC
>NA|NA|TRBV7-2|TRBJ2-4
CASSFLVAGTKNIQYF
TGTGCCAGCAGCTTCCTGGTTGCGGGGACCAAAAACATTCAGTACTTC
>NA|NA|TRBV15|TRBJ1-1
CATSYNRVNTEAFF
TGTGCCACCAGCTACAACAGAGTGAACACTGAAGCTTTCTTT
>few|TRBD2|TRBV5-1|TRBJ2-1
CASSFAGGPNEQFF
TGCGCCAGCAGCTTCGCGGGGGGGCCAAATGAGCAGTTCTTC
>NA|NA|TRBV30|TRBJ1-2
CAWTELRASGYTF
TGTGCCTGGACCGAACTCCGGGCCAGTGGCTACACCTTC
>few|NA|TRBV7-2|TRBJ1-3
CASGHEARNTIYF
TGTGCCAGCGGACACGAGGCACGAAACACCATATATTTT
>few|TRBD1|TRBV11-2|TRBJ2-2
CASNPQGTNTGELFF
TGTGCCAGCAATCCACAGGGGACGAACACCGGGGAGCTGTTTTTT
>few|NA|TRBV20-1|TRBJ2-3
CSALDRYDTQYF
TGCAGTGCCTTAGACAGATACGATACGCAGTATTTT
>NA|TRBD1|TRBV10-3|TRBJ2-2
CAISPGTGDNTGELFF
TGTGCCATCAGCCCCGGGACAGGGGACAACACCGGGGAGCTGTTTTTT
>many|TRBD1|TRBV5-1|TRBJ1-1
CASSPITGGNTEAFF
TGCGCCAGCAGCCCCATTACAGGGGGAAACACTGAAGCTTTCTTT
>NA|TRBD1|TRBV10-3|TRBJ1-1
CAISEPDRGLIEAFF
TGTGCCATCAGTGAGCCGGACAGGGGCCTGATTGAAGCTTTCTTT
>NA|NA|TRBV12-3/TRBV12-4|TRBJ1-2
CASSFWRTRDKHNYGYTF
TGTGCCAGCAGTTTTTGGAGGACCCGGGACAAACACAACTATGGCTACACCTTC